Presented here are 10 T cell receptor beta chains from one specimen sequenced in a study of shared clonotypes between healthy human individuals. Clones were read by immunoSEQ multiplex PCR, and TCRdb kept only the in-frame ones, dropping some. The data show fewer than 350,000 clones, 87% seen once. Source material: memory CD8+ T cells sorted from blood. The subset was: CD45RO+ cells pooled with CCR7-negative TemRA cells. The receptors shown here come from a man younger than 35 in good health.

The chain uses TRBV7-9 and TRBJ1-1; D perhaps matches TRBD1 (5 bases). Trimming took 2 bases from V and 0 from J, leaving 7 bases between them. Germline CDR1 SEHNR, CDR2 FQNEAQ (reference sequence). This CDR3 region has 14 residues. CDR3 coding DNA: TGTGCCAGCAGCTTATCCAGGGTGAACACTGAAGCTTTCTTT. Translating gives CASSLSRVNTEAFF.

A word on this clone: This CDR3 is also generated by other DNA sequences in the sample. V usage is TRBV27 and J usage is TRBJ2-7; no reliable D call. With 3 bases removed from V and 4 bases from J, the gap between germline ends came to 4 bases. Germline values: CDR1 MNHEY, CDR2 SMNVEV (reference sequence). This CDR3 spans 11 amino acids. The chain's CDR3 is CASSFGYEQYF. CDR3 DNA sequence: TGTGCCAGCAGTTTTGGTTACGAGCAGTACTTC.

V gene TRBV7-3 combines with J gene TRBJ2-3, with 8 bases that match TRBD2. The length of the CDR3 is 15 residues. Germline loops: CDR1 SGHTA, CDR2 FQGTGA. Trimming cost V 5 bases and J 0 bases; bases outside gene matches: 4. The CDR3 coding sequence is TGTGCCAGCAGCCTACTAGCGGTGAGCACAGATACGCAGTATTTT. Amino acids: CASSLLAVSTDTQYF.

Of note for this clone: Other DNA variants within this sample encode the same CDR3. The chain links TRBV15 to TRBJ2-7; the D is unclear. Trimming left V 1 base short and J 4 bases short, with 14 bases between. The CDR3 runs to 15 residues. The germline gives CDR1 LNHNV, CDR2 YYDKDF (reference sequence). In nucleotides, the CDR3 is TGTGCCACCAGCAGAGGTACGGGTTTGGAATACGAGCAGTACTTC. This encodes CATSRGTGLEYEQYF.

This chain links TRBV7-6 with TRBJ2-2; D not certain. The V gene lost 4 bases and the J gene lost 1 base, with 7 bases spanning the gap. Looked up from germline, CDR1 is SGHVS and CDR2 is FNYEAQ. The CDR3 extends over 14 amino acids. CDR3 sequence (DNA): TGTGCCAGCAGCTCTCAGGAGAACACCGGGGAGCTGTTTTTT. This sequence encodes CASSSQENTGELFF.

This sequence joins TRBV5-1 and TRBJ2-2, with unresolved D. CDR1 SGHRS and CDR2 YFSETQ come from the germline V gene. V was pared by 0 bases and J by 6 bases, with 9 bases between. The CDR3 sequence is 14 residues long. The CDR3 here is CASSLEARPGELFF. CDR3 DNA sequence: TGCGCCAGCAGCTTGGAAGCTAGACCCGGGGAGCTGTTTTTT. Full variable domain (outside the CDR3, taken from reference TRBV5-1 and TRBJ2-2): KAGVTQTPRYLIKTRGQQVTLSCSPISGHRSVSWYQQTPGQGLQFLFEYFSETQRNKGNFPGRFSGRQFSNSRSEMNVSTLELGDSALYLCASSLEARPGELFFGEGSRLTVL.

The rearrangement uses TRBV7-9 and TRBJ2-7, with 7 bases identical to TRBD2. There are 14 residues in the CDR3. The V segment lost 1 base and the J segment 4 bases; nucleotides outside the gene matches: 4. From germline, CDR1 is SEHNR and CDR2 FQNEAQ (reference sequence). The CDR3 DNA sequence: TGTGCCAGCAGCTTAGACCCGGGGGGATACGAGCAGTACTTC. Translating it yields CASSLDPGGYEQYF.

In DNA, the CDR3 is TGTGCCAGCAGCTTGGGACAGGGTAGGGGCTACACCTTC. Protein: CASSLGQGRGYTF. The V gene is TRBV6-5, the J gene TRBJ1-2; TRBD1 matches at 9 bases. V shed 6 bases, J shed 8 bases, and the junction held 7 bases outside the gene matches. The CDR3 extends over 13 amino acids. The germline CDR1 and CDR2 sequences are MNHEY and SVGAGI.

The V gene is TRBV2, the J gene TRBJ2-7; TRBD2 aligns across 7 bases. CDR3 length: 12 residues. Per germline, CDR1 SNHLY and CDR2 FYNNEI. Trimming took 8 bases from V and 2 from J; bases not matched to a gene: 3. CDR3 nucleotides: TGTGCCAGCTCGCGGGAGACCTACGAGCAGTACTTC. It encodes CASSRETYEQYF.

The V and J genes are TRBV5-5 and TRBJ2-3; D uncertain. Between the trimmed V and J ends, which lost 3 bases and 2 bases, there was a span of 7 bases. Per germline, CDR1 SGHKS and CDR2 YYEKEE (reference sequence). CDR3 size: 13 residues. The DNA for the CDR3 is TGTGCCAGCAGCTCCATCGACACAGATACGCAGTATTTT. As protein: CASSSIDTDTQYF.